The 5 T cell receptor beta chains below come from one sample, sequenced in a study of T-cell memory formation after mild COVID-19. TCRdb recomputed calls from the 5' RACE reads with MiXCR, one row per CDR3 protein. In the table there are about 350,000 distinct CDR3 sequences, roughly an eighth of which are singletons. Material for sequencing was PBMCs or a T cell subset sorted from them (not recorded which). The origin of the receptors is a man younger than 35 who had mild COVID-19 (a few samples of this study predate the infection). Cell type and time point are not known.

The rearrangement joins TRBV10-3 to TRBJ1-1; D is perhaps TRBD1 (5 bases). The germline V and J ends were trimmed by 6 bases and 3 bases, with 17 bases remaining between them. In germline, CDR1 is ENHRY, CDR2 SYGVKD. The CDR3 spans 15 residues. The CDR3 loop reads CAISPQGIGHTEAFF. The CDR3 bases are TGTGCCATCAGCCCCCAGGGAATTGGGCACACTGAAGCTTTCTTT.

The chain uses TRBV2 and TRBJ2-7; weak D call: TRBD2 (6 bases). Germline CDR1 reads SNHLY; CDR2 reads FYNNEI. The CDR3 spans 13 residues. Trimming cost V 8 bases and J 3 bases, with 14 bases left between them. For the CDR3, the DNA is TGTGCCAGCCGCGGGACTGTTGTCTACGAGCAGTACGTC. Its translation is CASRGTVVYEQYV.

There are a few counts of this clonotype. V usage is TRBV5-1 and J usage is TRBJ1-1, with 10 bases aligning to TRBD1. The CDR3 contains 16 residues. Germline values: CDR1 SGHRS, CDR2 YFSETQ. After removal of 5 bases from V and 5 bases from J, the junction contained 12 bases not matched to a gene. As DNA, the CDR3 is TGCGCCAGCAGACCGAATATCGACAGGGGGCATACTGAAGCTTTCTTT. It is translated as CASRPNIDRGHTEAFF. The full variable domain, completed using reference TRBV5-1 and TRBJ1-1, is KAGVTQTPRYLIKTRGQQVTLSCSPISGHRSVSWYQQTPGQGLQFLFEYFSETQRNKGNFPGRFSGRQFSNSRSEMNVSTLELGDSALYLCASRPNIDRGHTEAFFGQGTRLTVV.

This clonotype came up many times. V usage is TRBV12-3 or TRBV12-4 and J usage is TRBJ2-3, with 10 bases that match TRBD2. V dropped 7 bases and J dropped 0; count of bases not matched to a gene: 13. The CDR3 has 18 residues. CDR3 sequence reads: CASMGTSALGGSTDTQYF. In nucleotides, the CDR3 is TGTGCCAGCATGGGGACTAGCGCCCTGGGGGGCAGCACAGATACGCAGTATTTT.

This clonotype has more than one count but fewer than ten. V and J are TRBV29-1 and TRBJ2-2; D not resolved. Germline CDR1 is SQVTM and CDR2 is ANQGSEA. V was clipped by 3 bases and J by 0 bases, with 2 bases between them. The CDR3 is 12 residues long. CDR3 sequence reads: CSVEPNTGELFF. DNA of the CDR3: TGCAGCGTTGAGCCGAACACCGGGGAGCTGTTTTTT.